These T cell receptor beta chains were read from a single sample in a study of T cell responses to AZD1222 COVID-19 vaccine. The protocol was immunoSEQ multiplex PCR, while the TCRdb copy is restricted to in-frame clones and leaves out a portion. Here the sample spans roughly 55,000 clones, roughly 85% being singletons. The material was peripheral blood, obtained on day 0 of AZD1222 vaccination. The origin of the receptors is an adult in good health. Both conserved end residues are part of each CDR3. A D gene is named only where the DNA matches it firmly. Size values are once, few and many counts, or a class for expanded clones, and some rows have none.

.	TRBJ2-7	TRBV18	.	TGTGCCAGCTCACCCCTTCCGGCGGTGAGCTCCTACGAGCAGTACTTC	CASSPLPAVSSYEQYF
.	TRBJ1-6	TRBV10-3	TRBD1	TGTGCCATCAGTGGGACAGGGGGGATTTCACCCCTCCACTTT	CAISGTGGISPLHF
.	TRBJ1-3	TRBV5-5	.	TGTGCCAGCAGCTTGGCCCAGGGCCCGAACTCTGGAAACACCATATATTTT	CASSLAQGPNSGNTIYF
.	TRBJ2-2	TRBV3-1/TRBV3-2	TRBD2	TGTGCCAGCAGCCAGCTAGCGGGGGCCATAAGGGGCGGGGAGCTGTTTTTT	CASSQLAGAIRGGELFF
.	TRBJ1-1	TRBV19	.	TGTGCCAGTAGTATCCGGGTAGGGGGGGCTGAAGCTTTCTTT	CASSIRVGGAEAFF
once	TRBJ2-1	TRBV3-1/TRBV3-2	.	TGTGCCAGCAGCCGAACCTACAATGAGCAGTTCTTC	CASSRTYNEQFF
once	TRBJ2-2	TRBV6-5	TRBD1	TGTGCCAGCCTGAACAGGGGGACCGGGGAGCTGTTTTTT	CASLNRGTGELFF
.	TRBJ1-2	TRBV19	TRBD1	TGTGCCAGTAGCCAATGGGGACAGGCTACAAACTATGGCTACACCTTC	CASSQWGQATNYGYTF
.	TRBJ1-3	TRBV4-3	.	TGCGCCAGCAGCCAAGGAAGTTTTGGATCCGCTTACTCTGGAAACACCATATATTTT	CASSQGSFGSAYSGNTIYF
once	TRBJ2-7	TRBV29-1	.	TGCAGCGTTGGGGCAGCGACCTACGAGCAGTACTTC	CSVGAATYEQYF
.	TRBJ2-7	TRBV11-3	TRBD1	TGTGCCAGCAGCTTAGAAGCCCCCGGGACAGGACACTACGAGCAGTACTTC	CASSLEAPGTGHYEQYF
.	TRBJ2-3	TRBV11-2	TRBD1	TGTGCCAGCAGCATCGGGACAGGGGGGACAGATACGCAGTATTTT	CASSIGTGGTDTQYF
.	TRBJ1-1	TRBV30	.	TGTGCCTGGAGTGTAGGCCCGAACACTGAAGCTTTCTTT	CAWSVGPNTEAFF
once	TRBJ2-7	TRBV7-2	.	TGTGCCAGCAGTTCGGGTTCGTCCTACGAGCAGTACTTC	CASSSGSSYEQYF
.	TRBJ1-2	TRBV27	TRBD1	TGTGCCAGCAGTGGGACAGGGAGTGGCTACACCTTC	CASSGTGSGYTF
.	TRBJ1-6	TRBV7-2	.	TGTGCCAGCAGTTACCAAGGGTTCCCGAATAATTCACCCCTCCACTTT	CASSYQGFPNNSPLHF
.	TRBJ2-3	TRBV4-3	.	TGCGCCAGCAGCCAAGATAGTCCGGGTACGCAGTATTTT	CASSQDSPGTQYF
.	TRBJ2-1	TRBV7-8	.	TGTGCCAGCAGCCCCACTCACGGGGCGGTCGATGAGCAGTTCTTC	CASSPTHGAVDEQFF
.	TRBJ2-7	TRBV5-6	TRBD1	TGTGCCAGCAAACCGGGACAGATTATTTCCTACGAGCAGTACTTC	CASKPGQIISYEQYF
.	TRBJ1-6	TRBV6-5	TRBD1	TGTGCCAGCATTCCCGACAGGGGAGTATTTTCACCCCTCCACTTT	CASIPDRGVFSPLHF
.	TRBJ1-1	TRBV2	.	TGTGCCAGCAGTGCAGGTAACACTGAAGCTTTCTTT	CASSAGNTEAFF
.	TRBJ2-1	TRBV28	.	TGTGCCAGCAGTTTACAGGCTTACAATGAGCAGTTCTTC	CASSLQAYNEQFF
.	TRBJ1-2	TRBV12-3/TRBV12-4	.	TGTGCCAGCAGTTTTGGCTCTCGGGGCTACACCTTC	CASSFGSRGYTF
.	TRBJ1-3	TRBV7-6	.	TGTGCCAGCAGCTACAGCCGATCCTCTGGAAACACCATATATTTT	CASSYSRSSGNTIYF
once	TRBJ1-6	TRBV2	.	TGTGCCAGCAGGGATTCCCCGCCCCTCCACTTT	CASRDSPPLHF
.	TRBJ1-1	TRBV7-9	.	TGTGCCAGCAGCTCGCAGGGTGTGGGAACTGAAGCTTTCTTT	CASSSQGVGTEAFF
.	TRBJ1-2	TRBV6-5	.	TGTGCCAGCAGTTATGCGCAGGGATATGGCTACACCTTC	CASSYAQGYGYTF
.	TRBJ1-5	TRBV30	TRBD1	TGTGCCTGGGCCCCCGGACAGGGGAATATTAATCAGCCCCAGCATTTT	CAWAPGQGNINQPQHF
.	TRBJ1-2	TRBV18	.	TGTGCCAGCTCACCCGAGGGGAACTATGGCTACACCTTC	CASSPEGNYGYTF
.	TRBJ2-2	TRBV5-1	.	TGCGCCAGCAGCTTGGCAGGGCGGGGCGACACCGGGGAGCTGTTTTTT	CASSLAGRGDTGELFF
.	TRBJ2-7	TRBV5-6	TRBD1	TGTGCCAGCAGCCCAGGGACAGGGGTCGACGAGCAGTACTTC	CASSPGTGVDEQYF
.	TRBJ2-2	TRBV6-5	TRBD2	TGTGCCAGCACCCCGGGGGGGCACGGCACCGGGGAGCTGTTTTTT	CASTPGGHGTGELFF
.	TRBJ1-2	TRBV2	TRBD1	TGTGCCAGCAGTTACAGGGGAGGCTACACCTTC	CASSYRGGYTF
.	TRBJ1-1	TRBV28	.	TGTGCCAGCAGTTCGGGCCACCTGAACACTGAAGCTTTCTTT	CASSSGHLNTEAFF
.	TRBJ2-7	TRBV7-9	TRBD1	TGTGCCAGCAGCTGGGGACAGACGGCGGGCGAGCAGTACTTC	CASSWGQTAGEQYF
.	TRBJ1-5	TRBV19	.	TGTGCCAGTAGTAAACCCCGGGAAAATCAGCCCCAGCATTTT	CASSKPRENQPQHF
.	TRBJ1-2	TRBV18	TRBD1	TGTGCCAGCTCGCGTAACAGGGGGCTCGATGGCTACACCTTC	CASSRNRGLDGYTF
.	TRBJ2-7	TRBV4-1	.	TGCGCCAGCAGCCAAGCCTCCTCCTACGAGCAGTACTTC	CASSQASSYEQYF
.	TRBJ2-7	TRBV3-1/TRBV3-2	.	TGTGCCAGCAGCCAAGATCAACAGAAAGACTACGAGCAGTACTTC	CASSQDQQKDYEQYF
.	TRBJ2-3	TRBV5-1	TRBD2	TGCGCCAGCAGCGGGCTCGAGCGGGGTGTTCGATATGGATTCACAGATACGCAGTATTTT	CASSGLERGVRYGFTDTQYF
once	TRBJ1-5	TRBV28	.	TGTGCCAGCAGCCTACCCGCGAGCCCGGGCAATCAGCCCCAGCATTTT	CASSLPASPGNQPQHF
.	TRBJ2-3	TRBV30	.	TGTGCCTGGAGTGTCCATTTCCGGGGCGGGGGCACAGATACGCAGTATTTT	CAWSVHFRGGGTDTQYF
.	TRBJ2-3	TRBV9	.	TGTGCCAGCAGCGGAGACCCCCCTTACACAGATACGCAGTATTTT	CASSGDPPYTDTQYF
once	TRBJ2-7	TRBV5-1	.	TGCGCCAGCAGCTCAGCGGCGGGTTCACTCAGCGAGCAGTACTTC	CASSSAAGSLSEQYF
.	TRBJ1-6	TRBV19	.	TGTGCCAGCACCCACGGGACAAGGGCTTCACCCCTCCACTTT	CASTHGTRASPLHF
.	TRBJ1-4	TRBV9	.	TGTGCCAGCAGCGTAGTTATCTCGGGGGGTGCTAATGAAAAACTGTTTTTT	CASSVVISGGANEKLFF
.	TRBJ1-1	TRBV10-3	.	TGTGCCATCAGTGATCTACAGGGGAACACTGAAGCTTTCTTT	CAISDLQGNTEAFF
.	TRBJ2-1	TRBV13	TRBD2	TGTGCCAGCAGCTTAGCTAGCGGGGCCGCGACTTCGAATGAGCAGTTCTTC	CASSLASGAATSNEQFF
.	TRBJ2-1	TRBV2	.	TGTGCCAGCAGTGAAGGGTTGCGGGGCCCCAATGAGCAGTTCTTC	CASSEGLRGPNEQFF
.	TRBJ1-2	TRBV6-5	.	TGTGCCAGCAGTCCTAACTATGGCTACACCTTC	CASSPNYGYTF
.	TRBJ2-7	TRBV28	TRBD1	TGTGCCAGCACCGAGGGACAGCCCTACGAGCAGTACTTC	CASTEGQPYEQYF